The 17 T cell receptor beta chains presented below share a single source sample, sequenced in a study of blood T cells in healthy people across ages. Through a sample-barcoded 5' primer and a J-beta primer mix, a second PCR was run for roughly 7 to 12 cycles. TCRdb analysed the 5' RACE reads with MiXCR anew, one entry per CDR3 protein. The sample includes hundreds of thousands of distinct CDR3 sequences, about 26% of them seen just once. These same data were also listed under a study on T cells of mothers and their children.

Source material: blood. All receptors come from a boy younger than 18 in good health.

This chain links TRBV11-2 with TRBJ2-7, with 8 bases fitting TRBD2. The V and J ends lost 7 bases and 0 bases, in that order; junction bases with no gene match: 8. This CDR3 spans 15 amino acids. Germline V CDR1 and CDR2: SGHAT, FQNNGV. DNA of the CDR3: TGTGCCAGCATCCCCGGGGGGGGTAGCTCCTACGAGCAGTACTTC. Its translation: CASIPGGGSSYEQYF.

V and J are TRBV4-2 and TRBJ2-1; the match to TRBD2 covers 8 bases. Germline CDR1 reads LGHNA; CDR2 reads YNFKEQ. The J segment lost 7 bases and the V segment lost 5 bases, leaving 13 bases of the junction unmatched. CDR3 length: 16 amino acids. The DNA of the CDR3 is TGTGCCAGCAGCTCAACGTCGGGGGGGGCTTGGAATGAGCAGTTCTTC. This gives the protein CASSSTSGGAWNEQFF.

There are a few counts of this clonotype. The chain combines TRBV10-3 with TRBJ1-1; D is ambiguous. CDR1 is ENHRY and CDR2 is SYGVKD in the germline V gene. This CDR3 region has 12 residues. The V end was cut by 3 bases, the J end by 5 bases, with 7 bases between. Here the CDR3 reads CAISDMGTEAFF. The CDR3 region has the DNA TGTGCCATCAGTGATATGGGAACTGAAGCTTTCTTT.

CDR3 sequence (DNA): TGTGCCTGGTCCGGGACACCTTCCTACAATGAGCAGTTCTTC. Translated, it gives CAWSGTPSYNEQFF. The chain employs TRBV30 and TRBJ2-1; possible D gene TRBD1, 6 bases. V was shortened by 5 bases and J by 1 base, with 12 bases between the two germline ends. CDR1 and CDR2 (germline): GTSNPN, SVGIG (reference sequence). The CDR3 runs to 14 residues.

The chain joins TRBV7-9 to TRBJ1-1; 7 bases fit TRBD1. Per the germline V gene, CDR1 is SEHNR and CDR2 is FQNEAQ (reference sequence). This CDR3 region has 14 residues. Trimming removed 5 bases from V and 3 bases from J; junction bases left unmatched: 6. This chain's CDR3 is CASSAQGGYTEAFF. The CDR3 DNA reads TGTGCCAGCAGCGCCCAGGGGGGGTACACTGAAGCTTTCTTT.

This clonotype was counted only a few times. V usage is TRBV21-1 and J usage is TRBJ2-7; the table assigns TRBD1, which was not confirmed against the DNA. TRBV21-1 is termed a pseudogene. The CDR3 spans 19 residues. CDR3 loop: CASSEEQTGPTWQSYEQYF. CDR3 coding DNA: TGTGCCAGCAGCGAAGAACAAACAGGGCCTACCTGGCAGTCCTACGAGCAGTACTTC.

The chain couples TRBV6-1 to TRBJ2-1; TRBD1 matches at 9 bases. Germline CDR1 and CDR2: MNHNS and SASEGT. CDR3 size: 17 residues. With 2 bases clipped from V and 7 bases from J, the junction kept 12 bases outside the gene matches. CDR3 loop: CASSEQLSGTGKNEQFF. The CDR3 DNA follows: TGTGCCAGCAGTGAACAACTGTCAGGGACAGGGAAAAATGAGCAGTTCTTC.

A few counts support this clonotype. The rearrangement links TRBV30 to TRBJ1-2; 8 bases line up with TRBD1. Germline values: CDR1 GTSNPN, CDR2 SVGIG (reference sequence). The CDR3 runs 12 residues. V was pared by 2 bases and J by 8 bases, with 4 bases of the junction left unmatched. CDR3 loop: CAWSLQGEGYTF. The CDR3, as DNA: TGTGCCTGGAGTCTACAGGGGGAAGGCTACACCTTC.

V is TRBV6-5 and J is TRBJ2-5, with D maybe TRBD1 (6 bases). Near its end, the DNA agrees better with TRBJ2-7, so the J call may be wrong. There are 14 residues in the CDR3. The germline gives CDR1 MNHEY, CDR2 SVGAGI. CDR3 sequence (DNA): TGTGCCAGCAGTTACTCGGCAGGGGCATACGAGCAGTACTTC. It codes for CASSYSAGAYEQYF.

CDR3 loop: CASRHRRQSGNQPQHF. The DNA for the CDR3 is TGTGCCAGCAGACACAGACGACAGTCGGGCAATCAGCCCCAGCATTTT. The chain is built from TRBV28 and TRBJ1-5, with D possibly matching TRBD1 (5 bases). This CDR3 has 16 amino acids. The germline V gene has CDR1 MDHEN and CDR2 SYDVKM. V was clipped by 6 bases and J by 2 bases, with 17 bases between them.

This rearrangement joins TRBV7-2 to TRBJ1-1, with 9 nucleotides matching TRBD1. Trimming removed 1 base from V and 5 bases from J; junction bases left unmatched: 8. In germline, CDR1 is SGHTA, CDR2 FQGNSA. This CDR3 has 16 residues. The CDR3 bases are TGTGCCAGCAGCTTAGTCGCAGGACAGGGGAGTACTGAAGCTTTCTTT. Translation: CASSLVAGQGSTEAFF.

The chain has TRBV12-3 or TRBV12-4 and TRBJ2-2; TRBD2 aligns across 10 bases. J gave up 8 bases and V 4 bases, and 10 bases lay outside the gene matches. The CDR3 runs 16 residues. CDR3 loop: CASSSERGGLLGELFF. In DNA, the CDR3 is TGTGCCAGCAGTTCGGAGCGGGGGGGCCTTTTGGGGGAGCTGTTTTTT.

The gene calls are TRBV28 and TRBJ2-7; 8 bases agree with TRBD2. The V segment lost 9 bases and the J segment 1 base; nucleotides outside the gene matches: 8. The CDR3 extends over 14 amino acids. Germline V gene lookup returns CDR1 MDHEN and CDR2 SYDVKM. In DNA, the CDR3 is TGTGCCAGTCCTCCCGCTAGCGGGTCCTACGAGCAGTACTTC. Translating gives CASPPASGSYEQYF. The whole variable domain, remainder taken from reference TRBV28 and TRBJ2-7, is DVKVTQSSRYLVKRTGEKVFLECVQDMDHENMFWYRQDPGLGLRLIYFSYDVKMKEKGDIPEGYSVSREKKERFSLILESASTNQTSMYLCASPPASGSYEQYFGPGTRLTVT.

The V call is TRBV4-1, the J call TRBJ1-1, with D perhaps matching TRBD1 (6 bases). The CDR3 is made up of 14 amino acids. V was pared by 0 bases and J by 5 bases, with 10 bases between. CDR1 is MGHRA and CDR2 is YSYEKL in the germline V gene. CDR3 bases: TGCGCCAGCAGCCAAGATGAGGGGGGAACTGAAGCTTTCTTT. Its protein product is CASSQDEGGTEAFF.

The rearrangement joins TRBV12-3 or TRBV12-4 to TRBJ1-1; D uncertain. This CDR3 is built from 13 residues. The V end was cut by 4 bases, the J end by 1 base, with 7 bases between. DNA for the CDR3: TGTGCCAGCAGTTATCGACAGAACACTGAAGCTTTCTTT. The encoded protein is CASSYRQNTEAFF.

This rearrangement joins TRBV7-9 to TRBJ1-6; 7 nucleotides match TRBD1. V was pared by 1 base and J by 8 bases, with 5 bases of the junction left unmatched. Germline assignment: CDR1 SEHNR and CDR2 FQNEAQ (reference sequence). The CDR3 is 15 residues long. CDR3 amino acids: CASSLGQGDHSPLHF. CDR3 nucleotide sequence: TGTGCCAGCAGCTTAGGACAGGGAGATCATTCACCCCTCCACTTT.

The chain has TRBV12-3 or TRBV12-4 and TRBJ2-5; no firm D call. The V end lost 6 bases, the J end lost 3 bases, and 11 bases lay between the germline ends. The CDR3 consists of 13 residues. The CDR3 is CASSYTRKETQYF. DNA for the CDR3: TGTGCCAGCAGCTACACGAGAAAAGAGACCCAGTACTTC.